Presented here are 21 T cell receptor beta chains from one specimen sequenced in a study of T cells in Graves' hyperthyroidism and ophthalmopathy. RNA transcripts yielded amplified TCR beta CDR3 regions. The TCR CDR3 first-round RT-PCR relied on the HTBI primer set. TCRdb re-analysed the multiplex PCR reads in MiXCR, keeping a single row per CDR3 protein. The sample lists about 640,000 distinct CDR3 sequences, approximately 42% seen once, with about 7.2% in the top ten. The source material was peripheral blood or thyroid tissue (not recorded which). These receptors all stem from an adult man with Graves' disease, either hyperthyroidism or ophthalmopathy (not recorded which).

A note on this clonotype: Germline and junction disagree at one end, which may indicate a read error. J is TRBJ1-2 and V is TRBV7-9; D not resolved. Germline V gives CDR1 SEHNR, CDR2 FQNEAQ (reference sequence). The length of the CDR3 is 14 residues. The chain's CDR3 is CASSLASPLDGYTF. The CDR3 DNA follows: TGTGCCAGCAGTTTAGCCTCCCCTTTGGATGGCTACACCTTC. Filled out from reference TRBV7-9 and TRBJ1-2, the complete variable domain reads DTGVSQNPRHKITKRGQNVTFRCDPISEHNRLYWYRQTLGQGPEFLTYFQNEAQLEKSRLLSDRFSAERPKGSFSTLEIQRTEQGDSAMYLCASSLASPLDGYTFGSGTRLTVV.

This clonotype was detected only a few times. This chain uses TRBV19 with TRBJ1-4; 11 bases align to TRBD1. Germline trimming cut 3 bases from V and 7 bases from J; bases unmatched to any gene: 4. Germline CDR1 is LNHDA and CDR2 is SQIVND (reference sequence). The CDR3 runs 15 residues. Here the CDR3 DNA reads TGTGCCAGTAGTATCCGGGACAGGGGGAGTGAAAAACTGTTTTTT. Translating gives CASSIRDRGSEKLFF.

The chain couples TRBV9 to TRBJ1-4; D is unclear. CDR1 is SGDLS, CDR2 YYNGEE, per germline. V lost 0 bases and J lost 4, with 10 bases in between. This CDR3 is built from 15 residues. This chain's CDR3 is CASSVEGIVNEKLFF. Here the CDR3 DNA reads TGTGCCAGCAGCGTAGAGGGCATAGTTAATGAAAAACTGTTTTTT.

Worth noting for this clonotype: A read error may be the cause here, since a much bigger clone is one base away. DNA for the CDR3: TGCAGCGTTGAGAGGAACCAAGAGACCCAGTACTTC. This encodes CSVERNQETQYF. J is TRBJ2-5 and V is TRBV29-1; D unclear. The CDR3 spans 12 residues. V shed 3 bases and J shed 0 bases, with 5 bases lying between them. Germline V gives CDR1 SQVTM, CDR2 ANQGSEA. Full variable domain (missing parts from reference TRBV29-1 and TRBJ2-5): SAVISQKPSRDICQRGTSLTIQCQVDSQVTMMFWYRQQPGQSLTLIATANQGSEATYESGFVIDKFPISRPNLTFSTLTVSNMSPEDSSIYLCSVERNQETQYFGPGTRLLVL.

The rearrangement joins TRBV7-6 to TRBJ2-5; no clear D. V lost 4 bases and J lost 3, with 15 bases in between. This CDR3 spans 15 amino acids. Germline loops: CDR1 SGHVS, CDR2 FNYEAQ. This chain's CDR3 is CASSSRRVSEETQYF. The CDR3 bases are TGTGCCAGCAGCTCCCGTCGGGTCTCAGAAGAGACCCAGTACTTC.

CDR3 loop: CASREGQWVYEQYF. As DNA, the CDR3 is TGTGCCAGTAGAGAGGGACAGTGGGTCTACGAGCAGTACTTC. This sequence joins TRBV19 and TRBJ2-7; TRBD1 matches at 7 bases. V lost 6 bases and J lost 3; bases outside the gene matches: 8. Germline CDR1 reads LNHDA; CDR2 reads SQIVND (reference sequence). The CDR3 is 14 residues long.

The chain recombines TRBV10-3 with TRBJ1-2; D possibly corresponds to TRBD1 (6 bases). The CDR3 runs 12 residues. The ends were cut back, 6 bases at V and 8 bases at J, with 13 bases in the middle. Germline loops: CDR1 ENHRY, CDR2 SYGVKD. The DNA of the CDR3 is TGTGCCATCAGGGGGGTTGGACAGGGCTACACCTTC. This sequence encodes CAIRGVGQGYTF.

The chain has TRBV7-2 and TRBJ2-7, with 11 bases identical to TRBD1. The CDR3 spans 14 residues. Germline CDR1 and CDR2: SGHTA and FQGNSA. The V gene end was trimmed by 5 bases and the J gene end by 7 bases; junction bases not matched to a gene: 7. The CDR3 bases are TGTGCCAGCAGCCGTGGGGGACAGGGGGGGGAGCAGTACTTC. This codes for CASSRGGQGGEQYF.

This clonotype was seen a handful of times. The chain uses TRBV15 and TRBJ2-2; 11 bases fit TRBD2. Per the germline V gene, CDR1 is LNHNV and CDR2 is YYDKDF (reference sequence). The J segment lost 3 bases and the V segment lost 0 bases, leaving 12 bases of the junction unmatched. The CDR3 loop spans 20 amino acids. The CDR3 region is CATSRERLAGRLGYTGELFF. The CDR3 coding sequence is TGTGCCACCAGCAGAGAACGACTAGCGGGGCGACTCGGATACACCGGGGAGCTGTTTTTT.

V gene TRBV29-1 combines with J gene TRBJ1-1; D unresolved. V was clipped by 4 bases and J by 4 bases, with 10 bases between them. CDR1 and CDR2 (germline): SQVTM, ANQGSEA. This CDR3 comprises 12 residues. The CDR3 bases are TGCAGCGTTGGAATCCTGGCCACTGAAGCTTTCTTT. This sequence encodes CSVGILATEAFF.

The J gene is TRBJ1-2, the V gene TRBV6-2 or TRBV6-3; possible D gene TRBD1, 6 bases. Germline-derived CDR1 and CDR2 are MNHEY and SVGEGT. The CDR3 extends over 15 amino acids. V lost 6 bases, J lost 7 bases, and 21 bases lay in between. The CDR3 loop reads CASSLRTAGPAGYTF. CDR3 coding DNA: TGTGCCAGCAGCTTACGGACAGCGGGACCTGCTGGCTACACCTTC.

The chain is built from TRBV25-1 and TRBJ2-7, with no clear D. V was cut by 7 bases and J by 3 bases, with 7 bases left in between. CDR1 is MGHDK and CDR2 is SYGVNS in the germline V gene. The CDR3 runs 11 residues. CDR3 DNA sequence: TGTGCCAGCATGAGAAGCTACGAGCAGTACTTC. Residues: CASMRSYEQYF.

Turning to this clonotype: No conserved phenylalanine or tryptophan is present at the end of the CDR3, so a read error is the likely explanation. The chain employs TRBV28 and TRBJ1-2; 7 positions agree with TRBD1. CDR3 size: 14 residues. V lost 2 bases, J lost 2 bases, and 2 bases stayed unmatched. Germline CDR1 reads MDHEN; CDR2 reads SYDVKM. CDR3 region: CASSLGQANYGYTL. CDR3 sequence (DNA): TGTGCCAGCAGTTTAGGACAGGCGAACTATGGCTACACCCTC.

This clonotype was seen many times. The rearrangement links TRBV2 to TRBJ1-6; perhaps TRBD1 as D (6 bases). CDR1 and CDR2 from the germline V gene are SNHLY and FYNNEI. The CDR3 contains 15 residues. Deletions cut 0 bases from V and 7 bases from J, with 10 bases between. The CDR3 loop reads CASSEALQGNSPLHF. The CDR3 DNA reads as TGTGCCAGCAGTGAAGCGCTTCAGGGGAATTCACCCCTCCACTTT.

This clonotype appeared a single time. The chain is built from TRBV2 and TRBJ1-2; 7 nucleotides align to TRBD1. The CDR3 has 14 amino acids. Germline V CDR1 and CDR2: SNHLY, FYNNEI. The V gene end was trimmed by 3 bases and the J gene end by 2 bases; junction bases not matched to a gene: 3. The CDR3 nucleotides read TGTGCCAGCAGTGATAACAGGGGAAACTATGGCTACACCTTC. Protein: CASSDNRGNYGYTF.

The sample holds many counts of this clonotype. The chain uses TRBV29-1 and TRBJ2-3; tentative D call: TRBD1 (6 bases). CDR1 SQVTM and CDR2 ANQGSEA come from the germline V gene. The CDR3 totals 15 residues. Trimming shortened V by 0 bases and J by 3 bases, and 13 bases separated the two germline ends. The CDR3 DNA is TGCAGCGTTGAAGAGAGGAAAAGGGGGACAGATACGCAGTATTTT. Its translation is CSVEERKRGTDTQYF.

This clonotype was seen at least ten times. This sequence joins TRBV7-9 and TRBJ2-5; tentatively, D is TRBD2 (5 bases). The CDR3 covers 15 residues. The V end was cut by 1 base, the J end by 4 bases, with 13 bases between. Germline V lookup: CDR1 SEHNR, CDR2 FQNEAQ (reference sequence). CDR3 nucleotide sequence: TGTGCCAGCAGCTTAGTTGGGCGGGTTGGAGAGACCCAGTACTTC. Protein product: CASSLVGRVGETQYF.

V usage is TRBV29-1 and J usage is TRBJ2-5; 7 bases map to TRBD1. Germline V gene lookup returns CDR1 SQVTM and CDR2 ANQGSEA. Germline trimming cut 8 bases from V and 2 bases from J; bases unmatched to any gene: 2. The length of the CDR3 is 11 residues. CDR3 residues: CSPGQQETQYF. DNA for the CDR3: TGCAGCCCGGGACAGCAAGAGACCCAGTACTTC.

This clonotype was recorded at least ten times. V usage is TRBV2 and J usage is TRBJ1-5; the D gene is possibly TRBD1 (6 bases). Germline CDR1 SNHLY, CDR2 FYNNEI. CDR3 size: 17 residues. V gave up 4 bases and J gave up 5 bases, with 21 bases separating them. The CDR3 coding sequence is TGTGCCAGCAGTGGAGGGGGTGCGGGAATAGCCCATCAGCCCCAGCATTTT. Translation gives CASSGGGAGIAHQPQHF.

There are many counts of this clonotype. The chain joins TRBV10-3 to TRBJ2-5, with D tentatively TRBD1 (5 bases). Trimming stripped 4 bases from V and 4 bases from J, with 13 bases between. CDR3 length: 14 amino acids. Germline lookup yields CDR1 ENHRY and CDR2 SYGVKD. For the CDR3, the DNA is TGTGCCATCAGTGCCGACAGTAGGGGAGAGACCCAGTACTTC. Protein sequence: CAISADSRGETQYF.

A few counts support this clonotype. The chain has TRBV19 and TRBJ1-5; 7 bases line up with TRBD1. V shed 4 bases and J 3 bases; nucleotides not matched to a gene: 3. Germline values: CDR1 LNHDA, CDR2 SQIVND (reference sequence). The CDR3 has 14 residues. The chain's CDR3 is CASSTTGPNQPQHF. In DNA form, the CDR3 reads TGTGCCAGTAGTACGACAGGGCCCAATCAGCCCCAGCATTTT.